Shown below are 22 T cell receptor beta chains from a single sample sequenced in a study of tumour-infiltrating T cells in Burkitt lymphoma. TCRdb's table, derived via immunoSEQ multiplex PCR, lists solely in-frame clones and lacks some. The sample has roughly 90 clones. Sequenced input: tumor tissue from a relapse. The receptors here all came from a human donor with relapsed Burkitt lymphoma.

The V gene is TRBV7-6, the J gene TRBJ2-7; D may be TRBD2 (5 bases). CDR1 and CDR2 (germline): SGHVS, FNYEAQ. This CDR3 spans 13 amino acids. The ends were cut back, 1 base at V and 2 bases at J, with 6 bases in the middle. CDR3 loop: CASSLGTAYEQYF. The DNA for the CDR3 is TGTGCCAGCAGCTTAGGGACTGCCTACGAGCAGTACTTC.

This clone was seen a handful of times. The chain is built from TRBV18 and TRBJ1-1; 8 nucleotides align to TRBD1. V dropped 3 bases and J dropped 7; count of bases not matched to a gene: 7. Per germline, CDR1 KGHSH and CDR2 LQKENI. The length of the CDR3 is 14 residues. DNA of the CDR3: TGTGCCAGCTCACCGACGACAGGACAGGGTGAAGCTTTCTTT. Protein: CASSPTTGQGEAFF.

The chain couples TRBV6-5 to TRBJ2-7; D is ambiguous. V was pared by 2 bases and J by 2 bases, with 4 bases between. The CDR3 sequence is 12 residues long. The V gene's germline CDR1 is MNHEY and CDR2 SVGAGI. CDR3 amino acids: CASSYGPYEQYF. CDR3 coding DNA: TGTGCCAGCAGTTACGGGCCCTACGAGCAGTACTTC.

The V and J genes are TRBV9 and TRBJ2-2; 11 bases are a match to TRBD1. The CDR3 is made up of 17 amino acids. In germline, CDR1 is SGDLS, CDR2 YYNGEE. With 6 bases clipped from V and 5 bases from J, the junction kept 12 bases outside the gene matches. In DNA, the CDR3 is TGTGCCAGCACTTCAGGGACAGGGGGTGGGCTGACCGGGGAGCTGTTTTTT. Residues: CASTSGTGGGLTGELFF.

The V gene is TRBV18, the J gene TRBJ2-3, with 7 bases that match TRBD2. J gave up 7 bases and V 6 bases, and 4 bases lay outside the gene matches. This CDR3 contains 12 residues. Germline CDR1 is KGHSH and CDR2 is LQKENI. CDR3 nucleotide sequence: TGTGCCAGCTCCCGGGACTACTATACGCAGTATTTT. Translation: CASSRDYYTQYF.

This clone has only a few counts. This chain uses TRBV29-1 with TRBJ1-1; no reliable D call. The CDR3 has 11 amino acids. V dropped 8 bases and J dropped 1 base, with 8 bases sitting between them. Germline V CDR1 and CDR2: SQVTM, ANQGSEA. This CDR3 reads CSLHGNTEAFF. Here the CDR3 DNA reads TGCAGCCTCCATGGGAACACTGAAGCTTTCTTT. The whole variable domain, remainder taken from reference TRBV29-1 and TRBJ1-1, is SAVISQKPSRDICQRGTSLTIQCQVDSQVTMMFWYRQQPGQSLTLIATANQGSEATYESGFVIDKFPISRPNLTFSTLTVSNMSPEDSSIYLCSLHGNTEAFFGQGTRLTVV.

The V and J genes are TRBV7-9 and TRBJ2-1, with D uncertain. V was trimmed by 6 bases and J by 3 bases, leaving 18 bases between them. This CDR3 comprises 16 residues. The germline V gene encodes CDR1 SEHNR and CDR2 FQNEAQ (reference sequence). The CDR3 bases are TGTGCCAGCAGGGCGACGTGGGGTTGGGGCTACAATGAGCAGTTCTTC. Residues: CASRATWGWGYNEQFF.

The chain links TRBV6-5 to TRBJ2-3; D is unclear. V was pared by 6 bases and J by 1 base, with 14 bases between. Per the germline V gene, CDR1 is MNHEY and CDR2 is SVGAGI. The CDR3 has 15 residues. The CDR3 reads CASSPRVFGTDTQYF. CDR3 in DNA: TGTGCCAGCAGCCCACGGGTTTTCGGCACAGATACGCAGTATTTT.

The chain recombines TRBV19 with TRBJ2-7, with D maybe TRBD2 (6 bases). The germline CDR1 and CDR2 sequences are LNHDA and SQIVND (reference sequence). CDR3 length: 14 residues. V was trimmed by 6 bases and J by 7 bases, leaving 19 bases between them. CDR3 in DNA: TGTGCCAGTAGCATTACCTCTGGAGGGCAGGAGCAGTACTTC. It translates to CASSITSGGQEQYF. Using reference TRBV19 and TRBJ2-7 for the parts outside the CDR3, the full variable domain is DGGITQSPKYLFRKEGQNVTLSCEQNLNHDAMYWYRQDPGQGLRLIYYSQIVNDFQKGDIAEGYSVSREKKESFPLTVTSAQKNPTAFYLCASSITSGGQEQYFGPGTRLTVT.

This clone has more than one count but fewer than ten. This sequence joins TRBV11-2 and TRBJ2-3; 12 nucleotides line up with TRBD2. Germline V CDR1 and CDR2: SGHAT, FQNNGV. The trim removed 7 bases at V and 5 bases at J, leaving 4 bases unmatched. CDR3 length: 14 amino acids. The CDR3, as DNA: TGTGCCAGCAACCTAGCGGGGGGGGTAGATACGCAGTATTTT. It translates to CASNLAGGVDTQYF.

The chain recombines TRBV30 with TRBJ1-5, with TRBD1 identical over 8 bases. The CDR3 loop spans 13 amino acids. Germline V CDR1 and CDR2: GTSNPN, SVGIG (reference sequence). This CDR3 is CTEPGQENQPQHF. CDR3 sequence (DNA): TGTACGGAACCGGGACAGGAAAATCAGCCCCAGCATTTT.

The genes are TRBV4-2 and TRBJ2-2; 11 bases fit TRBD2. The CDR3 extends over 17 amino acids. Looked up from germline, CDR1 is LGHNA and CDR2 is YNFKEQ. V lost 8 bases to trimming and J lost 5 bases; unmatched junction nucleotides: 13. CDR3 residues: CASRPTLAGGCTGELFF. In nucleotides, the CDR3 is TGTGCCAGCCGCCCAACTCTAGCGGGGGGCTGTACCGGGGAGCTGTTTTTT.

The genes are TRBV11-2 and TRBJ2-7; 11 nucleotides align to TRBD2. V gave up 5 bases and J gave up 0 bases; unmatched junction bases: 6. Germline loops: CDR1 SGHAT, CDR2 FQNNGV. The CDR3 contains 16 residues. The chain's CDR3 is CASSRLAGGDSYEQYF. CDR3 nucleotides: TGTGCCAGCAGCCGCCTAGCGGGAGGTGACTCCTACGAGCAGTACTTC. Using reference TRBV11-2 and TRBJ2-7 for the parts outside the CDR3, the full variable domain is EAGVAQSPRYKIIEKRQSVAFWCNPISGHATLYWYQQILGQGPKLLIQFQNNGVVDDSQLPKDRFSAERLKGVDSTLKIQPAKLEDSAVYLCASSRLAGGDSYEQYFGPGTRLTVT.

The DNA of the CDR3 is TGTGCAAGTCGCGTTCCTTTCTCCACACAAAGTCGGGCCAACGTCCTGACTTTC. Protein sequence: CASRVPFSTQSRANVLTF. The V gene is TRBV12-2, the J gene TRBJ2-6; the table names TRBD1, a call not compared with the DNA. TRBV12-2 is tagged as a pseudogene. CDR3 length: 18 amino acids.

This clone was seen a handful of times. This sequence joins TRBV9 and TRBJ2-1; 8 bases align to TRBD2. Germline V CDR1 and CDR2: SGDLS, YYNGEE. V shed 0 bases and J 0 bases; nucleotides not matched to a gene: 2. This CDR3 has 16 amino acids. The CDR3 is CASSVDGGVSYNEQFF. CDR3 DNA sequence: TGTGCCAGCAGCGTAGACGGGGGGGTCTCCTACAATGAGCAGTTCTTC.

Only a few counts were recorded for this clone. The chain has TRBV20-1 and TRBJ2-3; D is unclear. Germline CDR1 and CDR2: DFQATT and SNEGSKA (reference sequence). The CDR3 spans 11 residues. DNA of the CDR3: TGCTCCCTCTCGGGCACAGATACGCAGTATTTT. Its protein product is CSLSGTDTQYF.

This clone was counted only a few times. The chain carries TRBV7-9 and TRBJ2-3; 9 bases match TRBD2. Germline loops: CDR1 SEHNR, CDR2 FQNEAQ (reference sequence). CDR3 length: 17 residues. Losses at the gene ends were 4 bases for V and 2 bases for J; bases not matched to a gene: 10. CDR3 loop: CASSSWDSGGPTDTQYF. Written as DNA, the CDR3 is TGTGCCAGCAGCTCCTGGGATAGCGGGGGCCCCACAGATACGCAGTATTTT.

This clone was seen a few times. The rearrangement uses TRBV4-1 and TRBJ1-1; D ambiguous. CDR1 and CDR2 (germline): MGHRA, YSYEKL. Trimming took 2 bases from V and 2 from J, leaving 18 bases between them. This CDR3 comprises 17 residues. CDR3 in DNA: TGCGCCAGCAGCCAATTGACCCAAATACTTATAAACACTGAAGCTTTCTTT. This codes for CASSQLTQILINTEAFF.

Only a few counts were recorded for this clone. The rearrangement uses TRBV10-3 and TRBJ2-5, with D perhaps assigned TRBD1 or TRBD2 (5 bases each). With 3 bases removed from V and 5 bases from J, the gap between germline ends came to 16 bases. CDR3 length equals 15 residues. Germline CDR1 and CDR2: ENHRY and SYGVKD. CDR3 sequence: CAISDSGLESETQYF. The CDR3 DNA sequence: TGTGCCATCAGTGATTCGGGGCTGGAATCGGAGACCCAGTACTTC.

J is TRBJ2-2 and V is TRBV5-1, with 8 bases aligning to TRBD2. The CDR3 spans 15 residues. V lost 4 bases and J lost 0; bases outside the gene matches: 2. Germline V CDR1 and CDR2: SGHRS, YFSETQ. The CDR3 loop reads CASSPGLANTGELFF. CDR3 nucleotides: TGCGCCAGCAGCCCGGGACTAGCGAACACCGGGGAGCTGTTTTTT.

This clone showed up just a few times. CDR3 loop: CASSSGNTIYF. CDR3 DNA: TGTGCCAGCTCTTCTGGAAACACCATATATTTT. V is TRBV5-6 and J is TRBJ1-3; D not certain. V was shortened by 7 bases and J by 1 base, with 3 bases between the two germline ends. The CDR3 has 11 residues. Germline V gene data show CDR1 as SGHDT and CDR2 as YYEEEE.

The sample holds a few counts of this clone. The CDR3 DNA follows: TGTGCCAGCAGGCCTTTGGGGGGCCATCGGACGGTGAACACCGGGGAGCTGTTTTTT. Protein: CASRPLGGHRTVNTGELFF. This chain connects TRBV11-2 to TRBJ2-2; either TRBD1 or TRBD2 may supply D (6 bases each). Trimming left V 6 bases short and J 1 base short, with 24 bases between. CDR3 size: 19 residues. Germline CDR1 reads SGHAT; CDR2 reads FQNNGV.